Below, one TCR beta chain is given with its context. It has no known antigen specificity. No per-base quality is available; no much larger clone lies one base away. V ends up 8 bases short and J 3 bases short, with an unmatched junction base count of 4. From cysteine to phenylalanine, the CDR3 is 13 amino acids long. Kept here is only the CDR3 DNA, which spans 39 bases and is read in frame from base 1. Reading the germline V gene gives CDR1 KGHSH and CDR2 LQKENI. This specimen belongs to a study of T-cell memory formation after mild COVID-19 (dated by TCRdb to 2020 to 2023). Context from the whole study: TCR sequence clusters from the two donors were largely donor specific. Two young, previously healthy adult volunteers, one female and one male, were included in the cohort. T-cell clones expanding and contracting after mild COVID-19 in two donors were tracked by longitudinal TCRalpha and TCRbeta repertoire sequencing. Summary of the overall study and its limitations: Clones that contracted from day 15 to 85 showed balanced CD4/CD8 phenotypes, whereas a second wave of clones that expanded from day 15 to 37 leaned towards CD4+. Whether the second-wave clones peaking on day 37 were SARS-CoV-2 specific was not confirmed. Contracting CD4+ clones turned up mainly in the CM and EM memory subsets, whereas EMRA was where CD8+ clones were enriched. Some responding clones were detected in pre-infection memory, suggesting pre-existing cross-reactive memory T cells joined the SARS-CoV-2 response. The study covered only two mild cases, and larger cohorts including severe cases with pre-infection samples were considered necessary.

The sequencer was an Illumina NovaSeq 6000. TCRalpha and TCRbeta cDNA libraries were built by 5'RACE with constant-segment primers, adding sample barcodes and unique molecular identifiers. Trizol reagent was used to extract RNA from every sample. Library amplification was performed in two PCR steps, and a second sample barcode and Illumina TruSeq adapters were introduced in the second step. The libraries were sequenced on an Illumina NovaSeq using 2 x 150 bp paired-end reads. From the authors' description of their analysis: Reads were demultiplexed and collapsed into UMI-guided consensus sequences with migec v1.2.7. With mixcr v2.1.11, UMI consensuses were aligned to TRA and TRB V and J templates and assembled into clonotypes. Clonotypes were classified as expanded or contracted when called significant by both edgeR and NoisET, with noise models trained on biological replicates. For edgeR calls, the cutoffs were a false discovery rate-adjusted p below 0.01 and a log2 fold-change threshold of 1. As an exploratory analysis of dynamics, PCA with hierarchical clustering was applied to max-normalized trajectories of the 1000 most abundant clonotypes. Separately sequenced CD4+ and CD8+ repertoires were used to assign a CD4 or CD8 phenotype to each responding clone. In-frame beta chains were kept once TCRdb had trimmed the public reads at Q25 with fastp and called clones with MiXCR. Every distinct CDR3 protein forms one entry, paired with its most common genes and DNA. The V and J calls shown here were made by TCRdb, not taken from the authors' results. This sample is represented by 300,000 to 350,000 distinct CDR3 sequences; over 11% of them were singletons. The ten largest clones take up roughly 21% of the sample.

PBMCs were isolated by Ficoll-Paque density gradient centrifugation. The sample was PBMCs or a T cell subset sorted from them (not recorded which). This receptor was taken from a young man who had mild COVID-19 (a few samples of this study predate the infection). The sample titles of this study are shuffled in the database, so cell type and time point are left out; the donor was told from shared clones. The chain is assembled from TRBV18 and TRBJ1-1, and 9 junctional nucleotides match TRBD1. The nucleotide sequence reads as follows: TGTGCCAGCCTCAGACAGGGGGACACTGAAGCTTTCTTT. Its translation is CASLRQGDTEAFF.